This T cell receptor beta chain was captured in a study of lymphopenia after photon versus proton radiotherapy (dated by TCRdb to the late 2010s). About the full investigation: The study compared the immunological effects of photon versus proton radiation therapy in patients with gastrointestinal tumors who developed high-grade lymphopenia. The cohort included 20 or so patients with gastrointestinal tumors who developed lymphopenia after receiving either photon or proton therapy. The study was designed to characterize how the impact on the immune system differs between the two radiation modalities.

Beyond this particular receptor, the publication reports: Across the cohort, a larger post-nadir drop in TCR diversity was inversely correlated with overall survival time among patients who died. The survival association was assessed only in patients who died, and better survival with proton therapy was presented by the authors as a possibility rather than a demonstrated result. Proton-treated patients stayed relatively stable during treatment, while photon-treated patients lost naive T cells and TCR diversity and gained effector/memory populations. After the lymphocyte count nadir, oligoclonal expansion, especially of CD8+ Temra cells, was observed in photon-treated repertoires, and the drop in diversity was driven by this expansion.

As encoded in the germline V gene, CDR1 is MNHNS while CDR2 is SASEGT. Taken from cysteine to phenylalanine, the CDR3 has 13 residues. The CDR3 DNA has 39 bases and is translated from base 1. The junction shows trimming of 8 bases on V and 6 bases on J, and the gene matches do not reach 1 base of it. In regard to this clone: This clone's antigen is unknown. No base quality information exists; no much larger clone differs at one position.

The method behind the library was the immunoSEQ multiplex PCR assay. Alongside multiparametric flow cytometry, deep sequencing of rearranged TCR beta loci was used to profile the T cell repertoires. In TCRdb, the immuneACCESS table is reduced to in-frame sequences with V and J assigned. These tables do not hold every clone; where another copy was compared, an unresolved V gene accounts for under half, and the others remain unexplained. Present in this sample are around 150,000 clones, 80% to 90% of which were seen just once. In total, the top ten clones hold 4% to 5% of the sample. Sequenced here: peripheral blood, sampled from a patient treated with photon-based radiotherapy. This sequence uses TRBV6-1 and TRBJ1-4; 12 of the junction bases match TRBD1. The clonotype was recovered from a man aged 50 or older with gastric cancer. The CDR3 has the sequence CASRDRGHEKLFF. The nucleotides read TGTGCCAGCCGGGACAGGGGGCATGAAAAACTGTTTTTT.